One sample yielded the 5 T cell receptor beta chains listed below, sequenced in a study of T-cell reconstitution after alpha-beta-depleted transplantation in children. This sample's TCRbeta library carried unique molecular identifier barcodes. One entry per CDR3 protein, called by TCRdb with MiXCR from the PCR reads. The profile shows hundreds of thousands of distinct CDR3 sequences, roughly a tenth of them singletons. The sequenced sample was PBMCs, obtained before TCRalphabeta/CD19-depleted stem cell transplant. The receptor source for this set is a child younger than 10 with inherited bone marrow failure, due to receive a stem cell transplant.

This clonotype has at least ten counts. V and J are TRBV28 and TRBJ2-7, with D tentatively TRBD2 (5 bases). From germline, CDR1 is MDHEN and CDR2 SYDVKM. The germline V and J ends were trimmed by 3 bases and 1 base, with 13 bases remaining between them. The CDR3 runs 15 residues. The CDR3 protein is CASSFELLESYEQYF. The CDR3, as DNA: TGTGCCAGCAGTTTTGAGCTACTAGAGTCCTACGAGCAGTACTTC.

V usage is TRBV7-2 and J usage is TRBJ2-3; D is undetermined. The length of the CDR3 is 15 residues. The germline CDR1 and CDR2 sequences are SGHTA and FQGNSA. Between the trimmed V and J ends, which lost 1 base and 1 base, there was a span of 9 bases. The CDR3 spells CASSLGGVRTDTQYF. In DNA form, the CDR3 reads TGTGCCAGCAGCTTAGGGGGTGTGCGCACAGATACGCAGTATTTT. The full variable domain, completed using reference TRBV7-2 and TRBJ2-3, is GAGVSQSPSNKVTEKGKDVELRCDPISGHTALYWYRQSLGQGLEFLIYFQGNSAPDKSGLPSDRFSAERTGGSVSTLTIQRTQQEDSAVYLCASSLGGVRTDTQYFGPGTRLTVL.

The genes are TRBV7-9 and TRBJ1-4, with TRBD1 matching 9 bases. There are 17 residues in the CDR3. Germline CDR1 reads SEHNR; CDR2 reads FQNEAQ (reference sequence). Germline trimming cut 5 bases from V and 12 bases from J; bases unmatched to any gene: 19. The CDR3 reads CASSIYLLGQGKDELFF. The CDR3 coding sequence is TGTGCCAGCAGCATTTATCTGTTGGGACAGGGTAAGGACGAACTGTTTTTT.

This clonotype was recorded many times. The rearrangement joins TRBV29-1 to TRBJ2-2; D not certain. The germline V gene encodes CDR1 SQVTM and CDR2 ANQGSEA. V was cut by 2 bases and J by 5 bases, with 9 bases left in between. This CDR3 comprises 13 residues. CDR3 protein: CSVETLKTGELFF. CDR3 DNA: TGCAGCGTTGAAACCCTAAAAACCGGGGAGCTGTTTTTT.

In its sample, this clonotype was seen many times. The V gene is TRBV12-3 or TRBV12-4, the J gene TRBJ1-2; no firm D call. V was clipped by 5 bases and J by 4 bases, with 5 bases between them. This CDR3 is built from 11 residues. CDR3 region: CASSRSYGYTF. CDR3 coding DNA: TGTGCCAGCAGTAGGAGCTATGGCTACACCTTC.